This entry concerns a single T cell receptor (beta chain). TCRdb's copy holds only in-frame clones and misses some; the assay was immunoSEQ multiplex PCR. Of 200,000 to 300,000 clones detected, approximately 86% appear once; the ten largest clones hold around 2.9%. This sample was taken from a study of blood T cell repertoires in COVID-19. V shed 4 bases, J shed 4 bases, and the junction held 7 bases outside the gene matches. This CDR3 is built from 16 residues. Germline V gene lookup returns CDR1 SEHNR and CDR2 FQNEAQ (reference sequence). The source is a woman aged 25 to 39 who had recovered from COVID-19. V gene TRBV7-9 combines with J gene TRBJ2-1; 10 bases line up with TRBD2. The sample consisted of peripheral blood. The CDR3, as DNA: TGTGCCAGCAGCTCCCAGGGACTAGCGAGATACAATGAGCAGTTCTTC. This translates into CASSSQGLARYNEQFF.